Sequencing of this T cell receptor beta chain was carried out in a study of T cell responses to AZD1222 COVID-19 vaccine. Study-wide results and caveats: Vaccine-related CD4 TCRs covered spike, predominating at 160-218 and 743-854. Unmutated regions of variants are reportedly targeted by nearly half of spike-specific TCRs. A rise in Spike-specific TCR breadth and depth followed two AZD1222 doses.

Second doses that came at about 4 or about 12 weeks were put together. The table came from immunoSEQ multiplex PCR; TCRdb's copy has only in-frame clones and leaves some out. The repertoire holds about 130,000 clones, with more than 90% as singletons. A remark on this clone: What it binds is not known.

CDR1 and CDR2 (germline): LNHDA, SQIVND (reference sequence). Trimming stripped 3 bases from V and 3 bases from J, with 8 bases between. The CDR3 is 13 amino acids. The origin of this receptor is an adult who received the AZD1222 COVID-19 vaccine. This chain uses TRBV19 with TRBJ1-1, with D possibly being TRBD1 (5 bases). Material: peripheral blood, obtained 28 days after the second AZD1222 dose. The CDR3: CASSISGYTEAFF. DNA for the CDR3: TGTGCCAGTAGTATTTCAGGGTACACTGAAGCTTTCTTT.